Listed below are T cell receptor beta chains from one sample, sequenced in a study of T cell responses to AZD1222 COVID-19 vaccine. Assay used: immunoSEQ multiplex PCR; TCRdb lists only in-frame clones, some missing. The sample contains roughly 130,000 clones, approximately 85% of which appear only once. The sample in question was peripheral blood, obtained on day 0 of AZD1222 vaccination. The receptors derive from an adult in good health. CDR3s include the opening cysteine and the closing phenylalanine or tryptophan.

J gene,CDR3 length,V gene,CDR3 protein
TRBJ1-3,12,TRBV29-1,CSVGRERNTIYF
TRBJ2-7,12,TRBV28,CASSSGDYEQYF
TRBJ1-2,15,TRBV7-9,CASSLARDRAYGYTF
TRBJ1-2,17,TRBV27,CASSPQSWTGGNYGYTF
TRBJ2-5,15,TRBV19,CASAVLAGTQETQYF
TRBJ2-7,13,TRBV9,CASSVSGVNEQYF
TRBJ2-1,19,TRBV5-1,CASSLSGLADSSSYNEQFF
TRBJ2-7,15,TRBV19,CASSIQPTGAYEQYF
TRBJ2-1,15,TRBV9,CASSRSGRAGNEQFF
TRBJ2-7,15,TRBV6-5,CASSYRASGRYEQYF
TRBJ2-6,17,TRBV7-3,CASSPRTVGSGANVLTF
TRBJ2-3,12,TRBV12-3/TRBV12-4,CASSNPGFAQYF
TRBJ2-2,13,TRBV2,CASSLTGAGELFF
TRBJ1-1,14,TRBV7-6,CASSPQGIDTEAFF
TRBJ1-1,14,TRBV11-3,CASSSGEEWTEAFF